This entry features one T cell receptor (beta chain) sequence. The data belong to a study of T cells in Graves' hyperthyroidism and ophthalmopathy. The CDR3 runs 13 residues. The V gene's germline CDR1 is MNHEY and CDR2 SVGAGI. V was trimmed by 8 bases and J by 6 bases, leaving 13 bases between them. It was RNA transcripts that yielded the amplified TCR beta CDR3 regions. The TCR CDR3 first-round RT-PCR relied on the HTBI primer set. TCRdb itself ran the multiplex PCR reads through MiXCR, one entry per CDR3 protein. The data hold 690,000 or so distinct CDR3 sequences, with approximately 19% observed a single time.

The V call is TRBV6-5, the J call TRBJ1-4; D may be TRBD1 (6 bases). The material sequenced was blood. The receptor comes from a woman aged 45-65 years with Graves' hyperthyroidism that later progressed to Graves' ophthalmopathy. CDR3 amino acids: CASGGTKHEKLFF. In DNA form, the CDR3 reads TGTGCCAGCGGCGGGACAAAGCATGAAAAACTGTTTTTT.